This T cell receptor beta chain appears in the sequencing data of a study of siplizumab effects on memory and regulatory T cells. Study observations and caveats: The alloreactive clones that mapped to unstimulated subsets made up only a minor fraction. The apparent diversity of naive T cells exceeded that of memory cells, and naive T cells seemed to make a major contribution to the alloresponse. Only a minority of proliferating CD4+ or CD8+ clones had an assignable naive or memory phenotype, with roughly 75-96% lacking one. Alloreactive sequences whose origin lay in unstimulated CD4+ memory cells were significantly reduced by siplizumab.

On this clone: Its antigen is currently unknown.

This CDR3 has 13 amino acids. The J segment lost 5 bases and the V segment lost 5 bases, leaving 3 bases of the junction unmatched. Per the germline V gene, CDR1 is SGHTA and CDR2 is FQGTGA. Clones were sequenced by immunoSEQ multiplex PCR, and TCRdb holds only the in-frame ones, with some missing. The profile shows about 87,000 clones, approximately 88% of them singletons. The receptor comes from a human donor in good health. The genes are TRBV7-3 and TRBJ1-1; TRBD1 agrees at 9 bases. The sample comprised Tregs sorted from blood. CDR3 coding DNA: TGTGCCAGCAGCGTTGGACAGGGGACTGAAGCTTTCTTT. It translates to CASSVGQGTEAFF.